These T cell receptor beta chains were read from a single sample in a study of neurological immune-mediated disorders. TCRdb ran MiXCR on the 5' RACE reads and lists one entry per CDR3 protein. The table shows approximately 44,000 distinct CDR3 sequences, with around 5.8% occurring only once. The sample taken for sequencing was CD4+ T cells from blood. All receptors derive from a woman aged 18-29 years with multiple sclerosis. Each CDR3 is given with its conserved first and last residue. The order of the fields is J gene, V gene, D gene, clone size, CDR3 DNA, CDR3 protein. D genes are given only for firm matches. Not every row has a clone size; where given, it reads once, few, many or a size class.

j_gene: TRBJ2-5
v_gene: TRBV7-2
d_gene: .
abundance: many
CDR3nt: TGTGCCAGCAGCTCCCCCTGGACCCACCAAGAGACCCAGTACTTC
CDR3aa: CASSSPWTHQETQYF

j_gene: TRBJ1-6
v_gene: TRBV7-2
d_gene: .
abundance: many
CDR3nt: TGTGCCAGCAGCTTAAAAGGGGGGTCACCCCTCCACTTT
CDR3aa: CASSLKGGSPLHF

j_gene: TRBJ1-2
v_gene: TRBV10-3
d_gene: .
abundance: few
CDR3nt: TGTGCCATCAGTGAGTCTGGTGGGGCGGTGAGGAACTATGGCTACACCTTC
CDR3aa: CAISESGGAVRNYGYTF

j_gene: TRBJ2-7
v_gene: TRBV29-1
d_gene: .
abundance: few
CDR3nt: TGCAGCGTTGACCTGGATGGGGAACCGGACGAGCAGTACTTC
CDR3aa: CSVDLDGEPDEQYF

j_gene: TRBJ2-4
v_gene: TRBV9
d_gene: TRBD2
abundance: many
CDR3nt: TGTGCCAGCAGCGCAGCACCGTTAGCGGGGGGCAAAAACATTCAGTACTTC
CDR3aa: CASSAAPLAGGKNIQYF

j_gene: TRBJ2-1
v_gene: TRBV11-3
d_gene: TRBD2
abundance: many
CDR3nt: TGTGCCAGCAGCTTAGAGGGGACTAGCATAAGAGGTGAGCAGTTCTTC
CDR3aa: CASSLEGTSIRGEQFF

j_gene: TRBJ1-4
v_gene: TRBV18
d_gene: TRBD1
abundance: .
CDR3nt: TGTGCCAGCTCACCACAGGGGGCGGATGGAAATGAAAAACTGTTTTTT
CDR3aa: CASSPQGADGNEKLFF

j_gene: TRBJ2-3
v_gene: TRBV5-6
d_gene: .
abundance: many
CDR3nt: TGTGCCAGCAGCTTGGCGCCAGGGCTCACAGATACGCAGTATTTT
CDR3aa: CASSLAPGLTDTQYF

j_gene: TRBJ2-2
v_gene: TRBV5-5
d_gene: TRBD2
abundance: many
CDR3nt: TGTGCCAGCAGCCGGAATCTAGCGGGAGGGCCCGGAGAAACCGGGGAGCTGTTTTTT
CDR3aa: CASSRNLAGGPGETGELFF

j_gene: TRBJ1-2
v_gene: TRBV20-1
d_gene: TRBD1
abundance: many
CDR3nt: TGCAGTGCTACGATTTCTAACTTGGGCGACAGGGGGCTTGGTGGCTACACCTTC
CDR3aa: CSATISNLGDRGLGGYTF

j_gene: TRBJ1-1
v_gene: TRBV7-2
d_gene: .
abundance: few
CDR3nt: TGTGCCAGCAGCTTAGGGCCACTCGTCCTGAACACTGAAGCTTTCTTT
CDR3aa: CASSLGPLVLNTEAFF

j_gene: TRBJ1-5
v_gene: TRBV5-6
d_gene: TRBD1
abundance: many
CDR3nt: TGTGCCAGCAGCTCCACAGGGGGCCTTTTCAATCAGCCCCAGCATTTT
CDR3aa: CASSSTGGLFNQPQHF

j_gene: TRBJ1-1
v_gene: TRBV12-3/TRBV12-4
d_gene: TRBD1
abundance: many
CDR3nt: TGTGCCAGCAGTTATGGGACAGAGAACACTGAAGCTTTCTTT
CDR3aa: CASSYGTENTEAFF

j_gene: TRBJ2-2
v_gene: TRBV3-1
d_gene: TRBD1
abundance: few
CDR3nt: TGTGCCAGCAGCCCAGACCGGACAGGGGTCACCGGGGAGCTGTTTTTT
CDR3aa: CASSPDRTGVTGELFF

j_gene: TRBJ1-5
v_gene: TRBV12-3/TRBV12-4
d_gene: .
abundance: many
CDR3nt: TGTGCCAGCAGTCACTGGAGCCAGGCCAATCAGCCCCAGCATTTT
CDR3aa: CASSHWSQANQPQHF

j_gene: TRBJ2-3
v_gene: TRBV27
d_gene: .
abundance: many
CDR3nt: TGTGCCAGCAGTTTTCGGCGGAGAAGCACAGATACGCAGTATTTT
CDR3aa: CASSFRRRSTDTQYF

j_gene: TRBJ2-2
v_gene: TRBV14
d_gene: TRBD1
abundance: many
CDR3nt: TGTGCCAGCAGCCGACAGGGATTCAACACCGGGGAGCTGTTTTTT
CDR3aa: CASSRQGFNTGELFF

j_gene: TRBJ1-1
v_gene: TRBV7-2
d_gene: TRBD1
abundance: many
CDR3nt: TGTGCCAGCAGCTTAGGACAGGGGAGGATGGCTTTCTTT
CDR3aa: CASSLGQGRMAFF

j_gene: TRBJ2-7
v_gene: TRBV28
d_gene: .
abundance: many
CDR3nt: TGTGCCAGCAGCTCCACGACCGACCCAGCCTACGAGCAGTACTTC
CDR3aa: CASSSTTDPAYEQYF

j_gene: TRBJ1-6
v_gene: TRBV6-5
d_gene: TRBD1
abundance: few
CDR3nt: TGTGCCAGCAGGGGGACAGTTTCGAGTTCACCCCTCCACTTT
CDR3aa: CASRGTVSSSPLHF

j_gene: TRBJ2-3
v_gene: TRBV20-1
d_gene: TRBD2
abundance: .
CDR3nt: TGCAGTGCTAGGCCCCTAGCGGTAGCCGCAGATACGCAGTATTTT
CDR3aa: CSARPLAVAADTQYF

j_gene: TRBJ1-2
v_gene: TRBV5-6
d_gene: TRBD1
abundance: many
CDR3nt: TGTGCCAGCAGCTTGGGGGGGACAGGGAACTATGGCTACACCTTC
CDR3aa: CASSLGGTGNYGYTF

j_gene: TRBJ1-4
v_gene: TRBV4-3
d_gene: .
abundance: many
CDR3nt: TGCGCCAGCAGCCAAGGCCCTCAGGGCTTGGATGAAAAACTGTTTTTT
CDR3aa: CASSQGPQGLDEKLFF

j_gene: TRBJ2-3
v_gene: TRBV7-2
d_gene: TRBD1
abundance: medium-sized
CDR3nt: TGTGCCAGCAGCTCTTGGACAGGGGGCACAGATACGCAGTATTTT
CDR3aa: CASSSWTGGTDTQYF

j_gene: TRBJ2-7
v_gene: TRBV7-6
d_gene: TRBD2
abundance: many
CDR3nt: TGTGCCAGCAGCTTAGGGGGACTAGCGGGGACCACCTACGAGCAGTACTTC
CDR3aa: CASSLGGLAGTTYEQYF

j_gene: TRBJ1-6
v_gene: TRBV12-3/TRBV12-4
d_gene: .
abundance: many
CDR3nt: TGTGCCAGCAGTTACGGGACCGGGAATTCACCCCTCCACTTT
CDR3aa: CASSYGTGNSPLHF

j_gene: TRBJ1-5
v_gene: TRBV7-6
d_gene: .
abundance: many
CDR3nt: TGTGCCAGCAGCCAAGAGGCGGCAGGGCGGGATCAGCCCCAGCATTTT
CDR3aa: CASSQEAAGRDQPQHF

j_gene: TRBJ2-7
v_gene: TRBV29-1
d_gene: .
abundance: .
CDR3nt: TGCAGCGTTCGGGTAGCTACAGGGAACTACGAGCAGTACTTC
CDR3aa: CSVRVATGNYEQYF

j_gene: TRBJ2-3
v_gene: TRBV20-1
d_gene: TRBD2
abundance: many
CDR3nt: TGCAGTGCCGACGGCTCGGGGAGGGTAGATACGCAGTATTTT
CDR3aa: CSADGSGRVDTQYF